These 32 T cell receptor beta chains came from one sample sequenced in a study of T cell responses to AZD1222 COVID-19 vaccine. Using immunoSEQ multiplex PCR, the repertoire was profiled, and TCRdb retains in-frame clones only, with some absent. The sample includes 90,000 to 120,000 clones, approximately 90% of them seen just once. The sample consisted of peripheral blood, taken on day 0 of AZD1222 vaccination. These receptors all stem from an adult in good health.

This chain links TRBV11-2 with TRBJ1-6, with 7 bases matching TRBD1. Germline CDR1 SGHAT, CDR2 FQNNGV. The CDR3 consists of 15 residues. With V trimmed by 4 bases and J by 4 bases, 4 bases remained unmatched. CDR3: CASSYRGRYNSPLHF. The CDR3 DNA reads TGTGCCAGCAGCTATAGGGGGCGTTATAATTCACCCCTCCACTTT.

The CDR3 here is CASSLGTSGVTDTQYF. The CDR3 DNA reads TGCGCCAGCAGCTTGGGGACTAGCGGGGTCACAGATACGCAGTATTTT. The V call is TRBV5-1, the J call TRBJ2-3; TRBD2 matches at 12 bases. The germline CDR1 and CDR2 sequences are SGHRS and YFSETQ. V shed 0 bases and J 2 bases; nucleotides not matched to a gene: 1. CDR3 length: 16 residues.

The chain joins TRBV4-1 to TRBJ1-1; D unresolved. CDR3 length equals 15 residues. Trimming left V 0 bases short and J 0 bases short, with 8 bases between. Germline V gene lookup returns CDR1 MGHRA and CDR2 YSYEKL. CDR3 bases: TGCGCCAGCAGCCAAGAACCCGGGCTGAACACTGAAGCTTTCTTT. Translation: CASSQEPGLNTEAFF.

The CDR3 sequence is CASGAGNTIYF. In DNA, the CDR3 is TGTGCTAGTGGGGCAGGAAACACCATATATTTT. The rearrangement links TRBV12-5 to TRBJ1-3; D gene uncertain. The CDR3 consists of 11 residues. Trimming pared 6 bases from V and 4 bases from J, leaving 4 bases between. The germline CDR1 and CDR2 sequences are LGHNT and FRNRAP.

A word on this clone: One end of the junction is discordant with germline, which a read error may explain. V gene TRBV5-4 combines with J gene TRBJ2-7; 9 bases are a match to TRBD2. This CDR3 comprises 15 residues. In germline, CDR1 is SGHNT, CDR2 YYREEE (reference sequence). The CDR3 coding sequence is TGTGCCAGCAGCTTGGGCGGGGGGGACTCCCACGAGCAGTACTTC. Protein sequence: CASSLGGGDSHEQYF. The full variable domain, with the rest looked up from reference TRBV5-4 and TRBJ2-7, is ETGVTQSPTHLIKTRGQQVTLRCSSQSGHNTVSWYQQALGQGPQFIFQYYREEENGRGNFPPRFSGLQFPNYSSELNVNALELDDSALYLCASSLGGGDSHEQYFGPGTRLTVT.

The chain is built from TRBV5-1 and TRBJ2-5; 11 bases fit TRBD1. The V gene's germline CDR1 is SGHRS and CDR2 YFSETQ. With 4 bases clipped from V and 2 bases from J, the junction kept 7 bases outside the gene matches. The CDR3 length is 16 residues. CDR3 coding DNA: TGCGCCAGCAGCCTCTATGGGACAGGGGGGCAAGAGACCCAGTACTTC. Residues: CASSLYGTGGQETQYF. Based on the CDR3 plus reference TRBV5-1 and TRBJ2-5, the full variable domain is KAGVTQTPRYLIKTRGQQVTLSCSPISGHRSVSWYQQTPGQGLQFLFEYFSETQRNKGNFPGRFSGRQFSNSRSEMNVSTLELGDSALYLCASSLYGTGGQETQYFGPGTRLLVL.

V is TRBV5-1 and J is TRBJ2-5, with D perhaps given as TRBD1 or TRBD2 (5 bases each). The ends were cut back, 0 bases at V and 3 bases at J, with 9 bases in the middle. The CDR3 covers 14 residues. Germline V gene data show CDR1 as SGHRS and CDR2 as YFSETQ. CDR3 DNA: TGCGCCAGCAGCTTGGCCAGGGAGAAAGAGACCCAGTACTTC. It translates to CASSLAREKETQYF.

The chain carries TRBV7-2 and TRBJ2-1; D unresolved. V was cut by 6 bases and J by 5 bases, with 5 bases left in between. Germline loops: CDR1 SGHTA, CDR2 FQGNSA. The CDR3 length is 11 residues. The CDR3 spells CASRTDNEQFF. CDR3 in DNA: TGTGCCAGCAGAACAGACAATGAGCAGTTCTTC.

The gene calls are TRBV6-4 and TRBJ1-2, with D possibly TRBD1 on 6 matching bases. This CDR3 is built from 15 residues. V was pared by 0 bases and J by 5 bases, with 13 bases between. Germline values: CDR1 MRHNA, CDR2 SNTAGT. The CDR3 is CASSDSSKGVYGYTF. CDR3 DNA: TGTGCCAGCAGTGACTCGAGCAAGGGGGTGTATGGCTACACCTTC.

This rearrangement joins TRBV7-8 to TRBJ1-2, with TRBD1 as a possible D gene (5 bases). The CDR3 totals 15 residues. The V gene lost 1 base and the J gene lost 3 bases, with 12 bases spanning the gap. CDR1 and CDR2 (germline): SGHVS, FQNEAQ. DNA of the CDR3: TGTGCCAGCAGCTTAGGGGGCGCATCGGACTATGGCTACACCTTC. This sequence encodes CASSLGGASDYGYTF.

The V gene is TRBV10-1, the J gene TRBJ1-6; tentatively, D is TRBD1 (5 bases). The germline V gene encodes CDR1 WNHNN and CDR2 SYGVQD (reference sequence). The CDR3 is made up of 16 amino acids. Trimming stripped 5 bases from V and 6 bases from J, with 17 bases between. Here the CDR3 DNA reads TGCGCCAGCAGTATTGACAGACAGAGCCTTAATTCACCCCTCCACTTT. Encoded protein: CASSIDRQSLNSPLHF.

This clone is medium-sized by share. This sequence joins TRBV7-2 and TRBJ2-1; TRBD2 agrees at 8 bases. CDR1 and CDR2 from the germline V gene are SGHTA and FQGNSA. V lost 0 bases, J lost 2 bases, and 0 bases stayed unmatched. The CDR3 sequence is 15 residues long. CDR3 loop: CASSLAAGAYNEQFF. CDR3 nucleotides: TGTGCCAGCAGCTTAGCAGCGGGGGCCTACAATGAGCAGTTCTTC. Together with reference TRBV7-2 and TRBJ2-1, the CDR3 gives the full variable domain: GAGVSQSPSNKVTEKGKDVELRCDPISGHTALYWYRQSLGQGLEFLIYFQGNSAPDKSGLPSDRFSAERTGGSVSTLTIQRTQQEDSAVYLCASSLAAGAYNEQFFGPGTRLTVL.

CDR3 residues: CASSLGLAGGTDTQYF. CDR3 nucleotides: TGTGCCAGCAGCTTAGGGCTAGCGGGGGGCACAGATACGCAGTATTTT. This chain uses TRBV7-3 with TRBJ2-3; 10 bases agree with TRBD2. Germline assignment: CDR1 SGHTA and CDR2 FQGTGA. The V and J ends lost 2 bases and 1 base, in that order; junction bases with no gene match: 3. This CDR3 has 16 amino acids. Full variable domain (outside the CDR3, taken from reference TRBV7-3 and TRBJ2-3): GAGVSQTPSNKVTEKGKYVELRCDPISGHTALYWYRQSLGQGPEFLIYFQGTGAADDSGLPNDRFFAVRPEGSVSTLKIQRTERGDSAVYLCASSLGLAGGTDTQYFGPGTRLTVL.

Written as DNA, the CDR3 is TGTGCCAGCAGCTTAGATCCCTCTGGGGCCAACGTCCTGACTTTC. It specifies CASSLDPSGANVLTF. The chain uses TRBV11-2 and TRBJ2-6; D is unclear. This CDR3 comprises 15 residues. Germline V lookup: CDR1 SGHAT, CDR2 FQNNGV. V lost 0 bases and J lost 0, with 3 bases in between. The full variable domain, in which reference TRBV11-2 and TRBJ2-6 provide the parts outside the CDR3, is EAGVAQSPRYKIIEKRQSVAFWCNPISGHATLYWYQQILGQGPKLLIQFQNNGVVDDSQLPKDRFSAERLKGVDSTLKIQPAKLEDSAVYLCASSLDPSGANVLTFGAGSRLTVL.

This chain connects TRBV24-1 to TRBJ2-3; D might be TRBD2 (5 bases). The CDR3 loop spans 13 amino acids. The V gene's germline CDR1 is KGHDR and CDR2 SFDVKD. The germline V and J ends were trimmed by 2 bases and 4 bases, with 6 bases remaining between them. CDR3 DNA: TGTGCCACCAGTGATTCCGGGGCAGATACGCAGTATTTT. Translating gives CATSDSGADTQYF.

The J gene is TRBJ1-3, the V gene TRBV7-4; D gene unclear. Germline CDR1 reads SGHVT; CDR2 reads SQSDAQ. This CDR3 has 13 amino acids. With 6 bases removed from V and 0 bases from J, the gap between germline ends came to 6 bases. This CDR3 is CASRAISGNTIYF. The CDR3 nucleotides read TGTGCCAGCAGAGCGATCTCTGGAAACACCATATATTTT.

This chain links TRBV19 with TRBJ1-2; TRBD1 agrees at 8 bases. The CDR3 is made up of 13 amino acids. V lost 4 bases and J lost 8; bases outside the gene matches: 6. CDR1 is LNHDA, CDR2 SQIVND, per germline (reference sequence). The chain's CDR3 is CASSRGQALGYTF. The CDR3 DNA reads TGTGCCAGTAGTAGGGGACAGGCCTTGGGCTACACCTTC.

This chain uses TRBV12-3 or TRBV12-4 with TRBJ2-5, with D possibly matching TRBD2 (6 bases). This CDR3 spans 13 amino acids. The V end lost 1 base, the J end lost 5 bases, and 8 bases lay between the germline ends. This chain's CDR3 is CASSLGGVETQYF. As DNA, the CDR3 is TGTGCCAGCAGTTTAGGGGGGGTGGAGACCCAGTACTTC.

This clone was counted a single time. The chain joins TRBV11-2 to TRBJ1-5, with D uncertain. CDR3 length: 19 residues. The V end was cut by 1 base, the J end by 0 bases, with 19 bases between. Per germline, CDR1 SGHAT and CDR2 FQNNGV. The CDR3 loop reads CASSLVQSPGGSSNQPQHF. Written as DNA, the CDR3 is TGTGCCAGCAGCTTAGTTCAGTCCCCGGGTGGGTCTAGCAATCAGCCCCAGCATTTT.

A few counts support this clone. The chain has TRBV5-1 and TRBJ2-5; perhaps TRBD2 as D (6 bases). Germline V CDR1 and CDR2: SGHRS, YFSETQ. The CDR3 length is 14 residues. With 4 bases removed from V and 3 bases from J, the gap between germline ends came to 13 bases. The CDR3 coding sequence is TGCGCCAGCAGCCGGGGAGGTGGGGAAGAGACCCAGTACTTC. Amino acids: CASSRGGGEETQYF.

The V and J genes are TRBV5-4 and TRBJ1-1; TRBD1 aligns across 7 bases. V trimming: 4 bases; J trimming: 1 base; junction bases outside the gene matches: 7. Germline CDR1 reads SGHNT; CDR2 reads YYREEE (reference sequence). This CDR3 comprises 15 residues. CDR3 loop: CASSLWDRRNTEAFF. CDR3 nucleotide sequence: TGTGCCAGCAGCCTATGGGACAGACGGAACACTGAAGCTTTCTTT.

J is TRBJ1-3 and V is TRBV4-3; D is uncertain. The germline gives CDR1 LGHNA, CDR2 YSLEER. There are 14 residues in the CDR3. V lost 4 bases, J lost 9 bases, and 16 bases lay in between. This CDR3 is CASSPGPFGSTIYF. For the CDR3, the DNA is TGCGCCAGCAGCCCCGGACCCTTCGGGAGCACCATATATTTT.

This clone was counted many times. In DNA, the CDR3 is TGTGCCAGCAGGGAGGGTCAGGGCAATCAGCCCCAGCATTTT. Residues: CASREGQGNQPQHF. The chain joins TRBV6-5 to TRBJ1-5; no reliable D call. The CDR3 has 14 residues. V shed 6 bases and J shed 2 bases, with 11 bases lying between them. CDR1 MNHEY and CDR2 SVGAGI come from the germline V gene.

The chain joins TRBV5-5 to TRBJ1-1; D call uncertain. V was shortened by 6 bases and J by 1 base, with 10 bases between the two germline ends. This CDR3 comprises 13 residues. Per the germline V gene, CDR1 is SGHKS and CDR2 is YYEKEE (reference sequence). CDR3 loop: CASNLLWNTEAFF. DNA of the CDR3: TGTGCCAGCAACCTGCTGTGGAACACTGAAGCTTTCTTT.

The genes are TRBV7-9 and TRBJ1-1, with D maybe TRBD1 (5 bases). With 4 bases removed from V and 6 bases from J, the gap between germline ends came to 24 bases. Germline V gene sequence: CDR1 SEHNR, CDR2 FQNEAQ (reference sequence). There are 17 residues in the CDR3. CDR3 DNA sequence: TGTGCCAGCAGCTCTCTCGCAGACCCAGGGAGCGGGGCTGAAGCTTTCTTT. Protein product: CASSSLADPGSGAEAFF. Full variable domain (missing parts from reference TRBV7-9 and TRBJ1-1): DTGVSQNPRHKITKRGQNVTFRCDPISEHNRLYWYRQTLGQGPEFLTYFQNEAQLEKSRLLSDRFSAERPKGSFSTLEIQRTEQGDSAMYLCASSSLADPGSGAEAFFGQGTRLTVV.

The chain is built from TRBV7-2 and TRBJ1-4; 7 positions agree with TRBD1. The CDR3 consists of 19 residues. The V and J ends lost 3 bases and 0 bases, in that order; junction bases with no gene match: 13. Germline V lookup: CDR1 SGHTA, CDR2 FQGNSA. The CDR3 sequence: CASSLGPGTVGTTNEKLFF. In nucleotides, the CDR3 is TGTGCCAGCAGCTTGGGCCCCGGGACAGTGGGAACAACTAATGAAAAACTGTTTTTT.

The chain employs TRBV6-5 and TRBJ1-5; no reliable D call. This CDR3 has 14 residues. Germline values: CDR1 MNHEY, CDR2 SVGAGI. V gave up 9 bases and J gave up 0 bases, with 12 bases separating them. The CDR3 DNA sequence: TGTGCCAGTAAGGGCCCTAATAGCAATCAGCCCCAGCATTTT. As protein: CASKGPNSNQPQHF.

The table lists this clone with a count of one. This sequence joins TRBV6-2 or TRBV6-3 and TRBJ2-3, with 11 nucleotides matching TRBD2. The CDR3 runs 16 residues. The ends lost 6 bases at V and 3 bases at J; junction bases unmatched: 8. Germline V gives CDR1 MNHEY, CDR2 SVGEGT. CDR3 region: CASSLISGGATDTQYF. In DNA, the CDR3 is TGTGCCAGCAGCCTCATTAGCGGGGGGGCGACAGATACGCAGTATTTT.

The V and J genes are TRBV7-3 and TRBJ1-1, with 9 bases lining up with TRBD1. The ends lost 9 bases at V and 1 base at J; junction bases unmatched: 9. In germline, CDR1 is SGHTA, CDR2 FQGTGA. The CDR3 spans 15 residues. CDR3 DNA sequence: TGTGCCAGTGACCACCGGGACAGGGAGAACACTGAAGCTTTCTTT. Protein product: CASDHRDRENTEAFF. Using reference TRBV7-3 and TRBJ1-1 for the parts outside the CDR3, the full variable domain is GAGVSQTPSNKVTEKGKYVELRCDPISGHTALYWYRQSLGQGPEFLIYFQGTGAADDSGLPNDRFFAVRPEGSVSTLKIQRTERGDSAVYLCASDHRDRENTEAFFGQGTRLTVV.

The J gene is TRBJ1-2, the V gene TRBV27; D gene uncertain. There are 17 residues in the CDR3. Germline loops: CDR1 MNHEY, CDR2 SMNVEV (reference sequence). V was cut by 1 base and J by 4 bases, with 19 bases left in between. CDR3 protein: CASSLWPSTGDFYGYTF. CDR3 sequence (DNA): TGTGCCAGCAGTTTATGGCCGTCGACTGGGGATTTCTATGGCTACACCTTC.

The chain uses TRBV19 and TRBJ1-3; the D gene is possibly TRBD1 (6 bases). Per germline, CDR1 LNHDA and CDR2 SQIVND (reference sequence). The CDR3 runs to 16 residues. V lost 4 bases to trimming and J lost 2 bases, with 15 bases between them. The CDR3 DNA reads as TGTGCCAGTAGTACCTCACAGGGTGCCCCTGGAAACACCATATATTTT. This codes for CASSTSQGAPGNTIYF.

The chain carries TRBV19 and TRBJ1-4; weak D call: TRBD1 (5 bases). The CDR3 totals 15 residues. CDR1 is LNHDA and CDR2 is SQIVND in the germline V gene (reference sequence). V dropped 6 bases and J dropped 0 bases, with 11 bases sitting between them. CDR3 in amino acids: CASSGGSATNEKLFF. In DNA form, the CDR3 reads TGTGCCAGTAGCGGGGGGAGTGCAACTAATGAAAAACTGTTTTTT.